Below, one TCR beta chain is given with its context. Its antigen is unidentified. Patients with active juvenile idiopathic arthritis donated these samples. This specimen belongs to a study of circulating and synovial CD4+ cells in juvenile arthritis. Study-level results: Traditional Vbeta family usage analysis missed the pathogenic-like versus bulk difference. CPL versus bulk CD4 samples: T cell genome counts differed by at least an order of magnitude. These repertoires were less diverse than bulk blood CD4 repertoires.

There are 15 residues in the CDR3. Germline-derived CDR1 and CDR2 are SGHRS and YFSETQ. Trimming removed 3 bases from V and 2 bases from J; junction bases left unmatched: 4. Sequencing was performed with immunoSEQ multiplex PCR; in TCRdb, only in-frame clones are kept and a portion is missing. The data contain some 15,000 clones, over 80% of them singletons. This chain joins TRBV5-1 and TRBJ2-3, with 9 bases that match TRBD1. The clonotype comes from a human patient with juvenile idiopathic arthritis. Some clones in this sample may be carry-over from other donors' samples. Material: CD4+ T cells from synovial fluid. Here the CDR3 reads CASSWGQGVTDTQYF. The CDR3 region has the DNA TGCGCCAGCAGCTGGGGACAGGGAGTCACAGATACGCAGTATTTT.